Listed here are 25 T cell receptor beta chains from one sample, sequenced in a study of blood T cells in healthy people across ages (dated by TCRdb to about 2015). The method behind the library was 5' RACE. Sequenced using an Illumina HiSeq 2500. A second PCR of roughly 7 to 12 cycles was run with a J-beta primer mix and a sample-barcoded 5' primer. TCRdb reworked the public reads: Q25 trimming with fastp, MiXCR clone assembly, productive beta chains retained. Each CDR3 protein appears once, grouped with its most common genes and DNA. For this sample the table gives about 800,000 distinct CDR3 sequences, of which just under 25% were detected only once. The ten top clones hold around 3.6% of the sample. Separately, the same data were catalogued under a study of T cells of mothers and their children.

Specimen: blood. These receptors originate from a boy younger than 18 in good health.

This clonotype was detected many times. The chain uses TRBV7-6 and TRBJ2-7; a weak D match, TRBD1 (7 bases). Germline V gene lookup returns CDR1 SGHVS and CDR2 FNYEAQ. The CDR3 is made up of 14 amino acids. V was pared by 5 bases and J by 3 bases, with 14 bases between. CDR3 sequence: CASSPQGGLYEQYF. The CDR3 DNA follows: TGTGCCAGCAGCCCCCAGGGGGGCCTCTACGAGCAGTACTTC.

V and J are TRBV5-1 and TRBJ2-5, with 12 bases matching TRBD1. This CDR3 spans 17 amino acids. Germline lookup yields CDR1 SGHRS and CDR2 YFSETQ. The J segment lost 3 bases and the V segment lost 2 bases, leaving 8 bases of the junction unmatched. This CDR3 reads CASSLGSGTGGEETQYF. In DNA, the CDR3 is TGCGCCAGCAGCTTAGGGTCCGGGACAGGGGGCGAAGAGACCCAGTACTTC.

V and J are TRBV18 and TRBJ1-4; D not certain. Trimming took 2 bases from V and 7 from J, leaving 14 bases between them. Germline CDR1 and CDR2: KGHSH and LQKENI. The CDR3 extends over 15 amino acids. The CDR3 nucleotides are TGTGCCAGCTCACCATATTCTTCGGGAGGTGAAAAACTGTTTTTT. Amino acids: CASSPYSSGGEKLFF.

J is TRBJ1-2 and V is TRBV13; 9 positions match TRBD1. CDR1 and CDR2 from the germline V gene are PRHDT and FYEKMQ (reference sequence). V lost 4 bases, J lost 2 bases, and 11 bases stayed unmatched. This CDR3 has 17 residues. The CDR3 spells CASSSLLSDRGNYGYTF. As DNA, the CDR3 is TGTGCCAGCAGCTCACTGCTTTCGGACAGGGGAAACTATGGCTACACCTTC.

The chain employs TRBV7-2 and TRBJ1-1; TRBD1 matches at 10 bases. The CDR3 extends over 18 amino acids. V lost 1 base to trimming and J lost 1 base; unmatched junction nucleotides: 9. From germline, CDR1 is SGHTA and CDR2 FQGNSA. Here the CDR3 reads CASSLDIVWTGGNTEAFF. CDR3 sequence (DNA): TGTGCCAGCAGCTTAGACATCGTGTGGACAGGGGGGAACACTGAAGCTTTCTTT.

As for this clonotype: One junction end does not reproduce the germline sequence, and a read error may be involved. The CDR3 DNA is TGTGCCAGCAGCGCGGAGGTGGGTCCTAGCTCCTACAATGAGCAGATCTTC. It encodes CASSAEVGPSSYNEQIF. The rearrangement joins TRBV9 to TRBJ2-1; D is possibly TRBD2 (5 bases). Germline CDR1 SGDLS, CDR2 YYNGEE. This CDR3 comprises 17 residues.

V and J are TRBV20-1 and TRBJ2-3; D remains ambiguous. Trimming stripped 0 bases from V and 5 bases from J, with 12 bases between. This CDR3 spans 14 amino acids. Per the germline V gene, CDR1 is DFQATT and CDR2 is SNEGSKA (reference sequence). The CDR3 coding sequence is TGCAGTGCTAGAGAGACGGGCAGATTAGATACGCAGTATTTT. Translating it yields CSARETGRLDTQYF.

This clonotype has just a few counts. The chain employs TRBV6-2 or TRBV6-3 and TRBJ2-5; D may correspond to TRBD1 or TRBD2 (5 bases each). This CDR3 comprises 14 residues. Germline-derived CDR1 and CDR2 are MNHEY and SVGEGT. V lost 0 bases to trimming and J lost 3 bases, with 8 bases between them. The CDR3 DNA follows: TGTGCCAGCAGTTACTCGAGGGGAAAAGAGACCCAGTACTTC. Translation gives CASSYSRGKETQYF.

This CDR3 is CASSFLVSARYEQYF. The CDR3 DNA reads TGTGCCAGCAGTTTCTTAGTCAGCGCAAGATACGAGCAGTACTTC. The J gene is TRBJ2-7, the V gene TRBV28; no definite D call. Trimming removed 3 bases from V and 4 bases from J, with 16 bases in between. Germline assignment: CDR1 MDHEN and CDR2 SYDVKM. CDR3 length equals 15 residues.

This clonotype turned up a few times. The chain recombines TRBV9 with TRBJ1-4; the D is unclear. The CDR3 length is 16 residues. Germline CDR1 and CDR2: SGDLS and YYNGEE. V was pared by 3 bases and J by 0 bases, with 12 bases between. In DNA form, the CDR3 reads TGTGCCAGCAGCGCGGGGTGGGCCACAACTAATGAAAAACTGTTTTTT. Protein product: CASSAGWATTNEKLFF.

This clonotype was counted between two and nine times. The gene calls are TRBV5-1 and TRBJ2-5; possibly TRBD1 for D (5 bases). The J call is uncertain, as TRBJ2-1 better fits the DNA end. The CDR3 loop spans 16 amino acids. Germline loops: CDR1 SGHRS, CDR2 YFSETQ. CDR3 nucleotide sequence: TGCGCCAGCAGCGGACAATTACGCCCGGGTGGTAATGAGCAGTTCTTC. Translating gives CASSGQLRPGGNEQFF.

The CDR3 DNA follows: TGTGCCAGTGCCAGGGGTCGGGAAGAGACCCAGTACTTC. Its translation: CASARGREETQYF. The gene calls are TRBV7-2 and TRBJ2-5, with D possibly TRBD1 on 6 matching bases. V shed 9 bases and J shed 3 bases, with 14 bases lying between them. The CDR3 totals 13 residues. Germline CDR1 SGHTA, CDR2 FQGNSA.

This clonotype has just a few counts. V is TRBV7-6 and J is TRBJ2-3; tentatively, D is TRBD1 (5 bases). The CDR3 has 14 amino acids. Germline V gene lookup returns CDR1 SGHVS and CDR2 FNYEAQ. V was shortened by 4 bases and J by 4 bases, with 12 bases between the two germline ends. The DNA of the CDR3 is TGTGCCAGCAGCTCAGGGATTCTCGCAGATACGCAGTATTTT. This encodes CASSSGILADTQYF.

The chain recombines TRBV28 with TRBJ2-1, with TRBD2 identical over 9 bases. Per the germline V gene, CDR1 is MDHEN and CDR2 is SYDVKM. CDR3 length: 16 amino acids. With 5 bases clipped from V and 5 bases from J, the junction kept 10 bases outside the gene matches. The chain's CDR3 is CASSALSGRPNNEQFF. The CDR3 coding sequence is TGTGCCAGCAGTGCCCTGAGCGGGAGGCCCAACAATGAGCAGTTCTTC.

The V and J genes are TRBV29-1 and TRBJ2-1, with TRBD2 matching 8 bases. The CDR3 consists of 14 residues. Per the germline V gene, CDR1 is SQVTM and CDR2 is ANQGSEA. In DNA form, the CDR3 reads TGCACAGGGACTAAAGGTAGCGGGGACAATGAGCAGTTCTTC. Translated: CTGTKGSGDNEQFF.

V is TRBV13 and J is TRBJ2-3; 10 nucleotides agree with TRBD2. CDR3 size: 17 residues. Trimming took 2 bases from V and 2 from J; bases not matched to a gene: 7. Germline CDR1 PRHDT, CDR2 FYEKMQ (reference sequence). Here the CDR3 DNA reads TGTGCCAGCAGCTTAATCCTAGCGGGGGTACCCACAGATACGCAGTATTTT. Its translation: CASSLILAGVPTDTQYF.

On this clonotype: One end of the junction does not line up with germline, which may come from a read error. The V and J genes are TRBV12-3 or TRBV12-4 and TRBJ2-7; the D gene is possibly TRBD2 (5 bases). CDR3 length: 11 amino acids. CDR3 in amino acids: CASSLMSGEFF. DNA for the CDR3: TGTGCCAGCAGTTTAATGTCTGGGGAGTTCTTC.

This clonotype was picked up a small number of times. The rearrangement uses TRBV6-5 and TRBJ2-1, with 10 bases matching TRBD1. The V gene's germline CDR1 is MNHEY and CDR2 SVGAGI. Germline trimming cut 6 bases from V and 8 bases from J; bases unmatched to any gene: 13. The CDR3 runs 16 residues. The CDR3 loop reads CASSYGTGVPMDEQFF. The CDR3, as DNA: TGTGCCAGCAGCTACGGGACAGGGGTCCCGATGGATGAGCAGTTCTTC.

This sequence joins TRBV18 and TRBJ1-3, with 7 bases that match TRBD1. This CDR3 is built from 18 residues. Germline V gene lookup returns CDR1 KGHSH and CDR2 LQKENI. Trimming at V came to 3 bases and at J to 0 bases, leaving 11 bases not matched to a gene. DNA of the CDR3: TGTGCCAGCTCACCCCTCGAATGGACAGGAGTCTCTGGAAACACCATATATTTT. Protein sequence: CASSPLEWTGVSGNTIYF.

J is TRBJ2-2 and V is TRBV5-1; 11 positions match TRBD2. The CDR3 has 22 residues. With 0 bases clipped from V and 1 base from J, the junction kept 17 bases outside the gene matches. Per germline, CDR1 SGHRS and CDR2 YFSETQ. The DNA for the CDR3 is TGCGCCAGCAGCTTGGGTGCCCTAGCGGGGGGCCCGAGGACGAAGAACACCGGGGAGCTGTTTTTT. The encoded protein is CASSLGALAGGPRTKNTGELFF.

The table lists this clonotype with a few counts. The CDR3: CASRSQSSGANVLTF. The CDR3 DNA follows: TGTGCCAGCCGAAGCCAGTCGTCAGGGGCCAACGTCCTGACTTTC. The rearrangement links TRBV9 to TRBJ2-6; D uncertain. The length of the CDR3 is 15 residues. Trimming left V 7 bases short and J 4 bases short, with 15 bases between. The germline CDR1 and CDR2 sequences are SGDLS and YYNGEE.

This clonotype was counted between two and nine times. The chain combines TRBV6-5 with TRBJ1-4; a weak D match, TRBD1 (5 bases). CDR3 length: 15 amino acids. Deletions cut 6 bases from V and 6 bases from J, with 17 bases between. Germline CDR1 and CDR2: MNHEY and SVGAGI. As DNA, the CDR3 is TGTGCCAGCAGGTTCGGGACCGCAGTCGATGAAAAACTGTTTTTT. Translated: CASRFGTAVDEKLFF.

The V and J genes are TRBV2 and TRBJ1-1, with D possibly TRBD1 on 6 matching bases. Germline CDR1 and CDR2: SNHLY and FYNNEI. Trimming cost V 8 bases and J 0 bases, with 22 bases left between them. The CDR3 length is 17 residues. CDR3 region: CASQRLGQLSMNTEAFF. CDR3 nucleotides: TGTGCCAGCCAACGGCTCGGACAGTTGTCCATGAACACTGAAGCTTTCTTT.

The gene calls are TRBV7-2 and TRBJ2-5, with no clear D. The DNA end favors TRBJ2-7, so the J call may be wrong. The CDR3 contains 16 residues. CDR1 is SGHTA, CDR2 FQGNSA, per germline. CDR3 DNA sequence: TGTGCCAGCAGCCGACTCCGCGCCAAAGACGACTACGAGCAGTACTTC. Residues: CASSRLRAKDDYEQYF.

The V call is TRBV4-1, the J call TRBJ1-1; 9 bases fit TRBD1. This CDR3 region has 15 residues. Germline CDR1 reads MGHRA; CDR2 reads YSYEKL. With V trimmed by 3 bases and J by 2 bases, 4 bases remained unmatched. CDR3 bases: TGCGCCAGCAGCCACGGGACAGGGCCAAACACTGAAGCTTTCTTT. Protein product: CASSHGTGPNTEAFF.